Following are 24 T cell receptor beta chains from one sample sequenced in a study of neoadjuvant anti-PD-1 for oral cavity cancer. TCRdb keeps only in-frame clones here, not all; method: immunoSEQ multiplex PCR. The sample consists of roughly 34,000 clones, roughly 89% of them appearing once. Specimen: PBMCs, collected before nivolumab (anti-PD-1) treatment. The receptors originated from a person aged 40 to 85 with oral cavity squamous cell carcinoma.

This clone was detected only once. The chain uses TRBV5-1 and TRBJ2-3, with 11 bases lining up with TRBD1. This CDR3 is 16 amino acids long. With 4 bases clipped from V and 0 bases from J, the junction kept 4 bases outside the gene matches. Germline V gene lookup returns CDR1 SGHRS and CDR2 YFSETQ. The CDR3 DNA reads as TGCGCCAGCAGCAAGGGACAGGGGGGTAGCACAGATACGCAGTATTTT. Translation: CASSKGQGGSTDTQYF. Combining the CDR3 with reference TRBV5-1 and TRBJ2-3 gives the whole variable domain KAGVTQTPRYLIKTRGQQVTLSCSPISGHRSVSWYQQTPGQGLQFLFEYFSETQRNKGNFPGRFSGRQFSNSRSEMNVSTLELGDSALYLCASSKGQGGSTDTQYFGPGTRLTVL.

The chain uses TRBV27 and TRBJ2-7, with 14 bases lining up with TRBD2. The CDR3 is 15 residues long. CDR1 and CDR2 from the germline V gene are MNHEY and SMNVEV (reference sequence). Trimming at V came to 4 bases and at J to 6 bases, leaving 5 bases not matched to a gene. CDR3 bases: TGTGCCAGCAGTTCGGGACTAGCGGGGGTTGGCGAGCAGTACTTC. Residues: CASSSGLAGVGEQYF.

This rearrangement joins TRBV28 to TRBJ1-2; D is unclear. Germline V lookup: CDR1 MDHEN, CDR2 SYDVKM. With 3 bases removed from V and 1 base from J, the gap between germline ends came to 9 bases. The CDR3 has 14 amino acids. DNA of the CDR3: TGTGCCAGCAGTTTGCATAGCCTTAACTATGGCTACACCTTC. Amino acid sequence: CASSLHSLNYGYTF.

This chain links TRBV5-1 with TRBJ2-7, with D possibly TRBD1 on 5 matching bases. Per the germline V gene, CDR1 is SGHRS and CDR2 is YFSETQ. The CDR3 contains 14 residues. The V and J ends lost 0 bases and 1 base respectively, with 8 bases between them. In DNA, the CDR3 is TGCGCCAGCAGCTTGGTAACAGGATCCTACGAGCAGTACTTC. It encodes CASSLVTGSYEQYF.

CDR3 protein: CASSSRQGAYYGYTF. CDR3 nucleotides: TGTGCCAGCAGTTCTAGACAGGGGGCCTACTATGGCTACACCTTC. The chain recombines TRBV6-5 with TRBJ1-2; 10 nucleotides match TRBD1. Per the germline V gene, CDR1 is MNHEY and CDR2 is SVGAGI. V shed 4 bases and J 3 bases; nucleotides not matched to a gene: 5. The CDR3 contains 15 residues.

V usage is TRBV4-3 and J usage is TRBJ1-1; no reliable D call. CDR1 and CDR2 (germline): LGHNA, YSLEER. The V end lost 0 bases, the J end lost 1 base, and 6 bases lay between the germline ends. The CDR3 is 14 residues long. The CDR3, as DNA: TGCGCCAGCAGCCAAGATCTGTGGAACACTGAAGCTTTCTTT. Translated, it gives CASSQDLWNTEAFF.

CDR3 DNA: TGCGCCAGCAGCTTACAGGGACAGAACACTGAAGCTTTCTTT. It yields the protein CASSLQGQNTEAFF. V is TRBV5-1 and J is TRBJ1-1, with a possible D match to TRBD1 (6 bases). Germline assignment: CDR1 SGHRS and CDR2 YFSETQ. V lost 2 bases and J 1 base, leaving 9 bases between the germline ends. The CDR3 length is 14 residues.

The genes are TRBV10-1 and TRBJ1-5; D perhaps matches TRBD1 (5 bases). The CDR3 covers 14 residues. Germline V gene data show CDR1 as WNHNN and CDR2 as SYGVQD (reference sequence). With 7 bases removed from V and 5 bases from J, the gap between germline ends came to 15 bases. The CDR3 is CASKRRGPHQPQHF. The CDR3, as DNA: TGCGCCAGCAAAAGAAGGGGCCCGCATCAGCCCCAGCATTTT.

The rearrangement uses TRBV2 and TRBJ1-1; TRBD1 is a possible D gene (5 bases). CDR3 length equals 13 residues. Germline CDR1 reads SNHLY; CDR2 reads FYNNEI. Trimming cost V 3 bases and J 3 bases, with 8 bases left between them. CDR3 in amino acids: CASSETRDTEAFF. Written as DNA, the CDR3 is TGTGCCAGCAGTGAGACCAGGGACACTGAAGCTTTCTTT.

V usage is TRBV9 and J usage is TRBJ2-5; 7 positions agree with TRBD1. This CDR3 is built from 18 residues. The J segment lost 7 bases and the V segment lost 4 bases, leaving 22 bases of the junction unmatched. CDR1 and CDR2 from the germline V gene are SGDLS and YYNGEE. The CDR3 loop reads CASSPGVQGGYTKRTQYF. The DNA of the CDR3 is TGTGCCAGCAGCCCCGGGGTCCAAGGGGGCTATACTAAGAGGACCCAGTACTTC.

V gene TRBV5-5 combines with J gene TRBJ1-2; the D is unclear. The V end lost 4 bases, the J end lost 7 bases, and 17 bases lay between the germline ends. The germline V gene encodes CDR1 SGHKS and CDR2 YYEKEE (reference sequence). This CDR3 is 14 amino acids long. The CDR3 sequence: CASSLGEPPGGYTF. The CDR3, as DNA: TGTGCCAGCAGCCTCGGGGAGCCCCCTGGTGGCTACACCTTC. The variable domain in full, with the rest retrieved from reference TRBV5-5 and TRBJ1-2, is DAGVTQSPTHLIKTRGQQVTLRCSPISGHKSVSWYQQVLGQGPQFIFQYYEKEERGRGNFPDRFSARQFPNYSSELNVNALLLGDSALYLCASSLGEPPGGYTFGSGTRLTVV.

This rearrangement joins TRBV4-1 to TRBJ1-5, with D possibly being TRBD1 (5 bases). The CDR3 length is 14 residues. Trimming shortened V by 3 bases and J by 7 bases, and 13 bases separated the two germline ends. CDR1 is MGHRA and CDR2 is YSYEKL in the germline V gene. The CDR3 loop reads CASSQPTVRQPQHF. The CDR3 DNA reads as TGCGCCAGCAGCCAGCCGACAGTCAGGCAGCCCCAGCATTTT.

This chain links TRBV6-1 with TRBJ2-1; D call uncertain. CDR1 MNHNS and CDR2 SASEGT come from the germline V gene. V lost 3 bases, J lost 6 bases, and 15 bases lay in between. The CDR3 sequence is 15 residues long. DNA for the CDR3: TGTGCCAGCAGTGAGGCCCAACTGCGCCTCAATGAGCAGTTCTTC. This translates into CASSEAQLRLNEQFF.

V gene TRBV5-4 combines with J gene TRBJ2-3; 14 bases are shared with TRBD2. With 0 bases clipped from V and 2 bases from J, the junction kept 5 bases outside the gene matches. The CDR3 totals 18 residues. Looked up from germline, CDR1 is SGHNT and CDR2 is YYREEE (reference sequence). In nucleotides, the CDR3 is TGTGCCAGCAGCTTGGCCGGGACTAGCGGGGGTTACACAGATACGCAGTATTTT. Protein sequence: CASSLAGTSGGYTDTQYF.

This clone has a handful of counts. The V gene is TRBV6-6, the J gene TRBJ1-1, with D maybe TRBD1 (5 bases). V lost 6 bases and J lost 11, with 19 bases in between. This CDR3 region has 13 residues. The germline V gene has CDR1 MNHNY and CDR2 SVGAGI (reference sequence). The CDR3 here is CASSSQGGERAFF. The CDR3 nucleotides are TGTGCCAGCAGCTCCCAGGGAGGGGAGAGGGCTTTCTTT.

The chain recombines TRBV5-4 with TRBJ2-3; 10 bases agree with TRBD1. V lost 4 bases, J lost 6 bases, and 2 bases stayed unmatched. The CDR3 contains 13 residues. Germline CDR1 is SGHNT and CDR2 is YYREEE (reference sequence). The CDR3 DNA reads TGTGCCAGCAGCACGACAGGGGGCGATACGCAGTATTTT. The encoded protein is CASSTTGGDTQYF.

This chain uses TRBV9 with TRBJ1-2; 7 bases line up with TRBD1. Germline trimming cut 4 bases from V and 2 bases from J; bases unmatched to any gene: 2. Germline V lookup: CDR1 SGDLS, CDR2 YYNGEE. The CDR3 totals 13 residues. The chain's CDR3 is CASSPTGNYGYTF. The CDR3 DNA follows: TGTGCCAGCAGCCCGACAGGGAACTATGGCTACACCTTC.

This chain connects TRBV11-2 to TRBJ1-1; D gene ambiguous. The CDR3 has 13 amino acids. Between the trimmed V and J ends, which lost 1 base and 1 base, there was a span of 4 bases. The germline V gene has CDR1 SGHAT and CDR2 FQNNGV. This CDR3 reads CASSLGRNTEAFF. The CDR3 DNA sequence: TGTGCCAGCAGCTTAGGACGGAACACTGAAGCTTTCTTT.

The chain uses TRBV11-2 and TRBJ2-7, with a possible D match to TRBD1 (7 bases). The germline V and J ends were trimmed by 3 bases and 6 bases, with 15 bases remaining between them. There are 14 residues in the CDR3. The germline gives CDR1 SGHAT, CDR2 FQNNGV. In nucleotides, the CDR3 is TGTGCCAGCAGCTTGGCTGGAGGGGGCCGCGAGCAGTACTTC. It specifies CASSLAGGGREQYF.

This clone appeared once. This chain joins TRBV6-1 and TRBJ1-1; 8 bases are a match to TRBD1. Germline V gene data show CDR1 as MNHNS and CDR2 as SASEGT. V dropped 5 bases and J dropped 1; count of bases not matched to a gene: 3. The CDR3 runs 14 residues. The CDR3: CASSRGQENTEAFF. CDR3 in DNA: TGTGCCAGCAGTCGGGGACAGGAGAACACTGAAGCTTTCTTT.

V gene TRBV15 combines with J gene TRBJ2-3, with 9 bases identical to TRBD2. The length of the CDR3 is 19 residues. V gave up 4 bases and J gave up 0 bases; unmatched junction bases: 14. The germline V gene encodes CDR1 LNHNV and CDR2 YYDKDF (reference sequence). DNA of the CDR3: TGTGCCACCAGCAAAGGGGATAGCGGGGGCGTCCCTAGCACAGATACGCAGTATTTT. Translating it yields CATSKGDSGGVPSTDTQYF.

The chain links TRBV4-3 to TRBJ2-1; maybe TRBD2 (6 bases). Germline assignment: CDR1 LGHNA and CDR2 YSLEER. Trimming removed 4 bases at V and 7 bases at J, with 20 bases between. The CDR3 extends over 16 amino acids. In DNA, the CDR3 is TGCGCCAGCAGCCGCGGACGCACGGAGGGGTGGAATGAGCAGTTCTTC. Its translation: CASSRGRTEGWNEQFF.

The genes are TRBV10-2 and TRBJ2-5; D gene unclear. V gave up 4 bases and J gave up 1 base, with 13 bases separating them. The germline CDR1 and CDR2 sequences are WSHSY and SAAADI. CDR3 length equals 15 residues. Here the CDR3 DNA reads TGCGCCAGCAGTGTTGGCGGTGCCGGCCAAGAGACCCAGTACTTC. Translating gives CASSVGGAGQETQYF.

The chain joins TRBV11-1 to TRBJ1-1, with D possibly TRBD1 on 5 matching bases. CDR3 length: 13 residues. V dropped 5 bases and J dropped 5 bases, with 12 bases sitting between them. CDR1 and CDR2 from the germline V gene are SGHAT and FQDESV (reference sequence). DNA for the CDR3: TGTGCCAGCAGCCCGGCGGGGGGAACTGAAGCTTTCTTT. Protein: CASSPAGGTEAFF.